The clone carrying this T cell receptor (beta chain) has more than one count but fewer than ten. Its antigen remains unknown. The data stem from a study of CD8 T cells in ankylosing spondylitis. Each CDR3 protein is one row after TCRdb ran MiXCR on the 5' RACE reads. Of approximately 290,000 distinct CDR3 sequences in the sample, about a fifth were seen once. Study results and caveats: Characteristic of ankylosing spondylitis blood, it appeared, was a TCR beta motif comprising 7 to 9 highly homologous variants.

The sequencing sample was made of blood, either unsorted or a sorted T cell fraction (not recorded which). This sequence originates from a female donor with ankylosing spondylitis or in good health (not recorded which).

CDR3 bases: TGTGCCAGCAGCTCCCGGACAGGGGGCGTTAGGACCGGGGAGCTGTTTTTT. It specifies CASSSRTGGVRTGELFF. V gene TRBV5-5 combines with J gene TRBJ2-2; 11 positions agree with TRBD1. Germline CDR1 and CDR2: SGHKS and YYEKEE (reference sequence). V was pared by 3 bases and J by 5 bases, with 9 bases of the junction left unmatched. CDR3 length: 17 amino acids.